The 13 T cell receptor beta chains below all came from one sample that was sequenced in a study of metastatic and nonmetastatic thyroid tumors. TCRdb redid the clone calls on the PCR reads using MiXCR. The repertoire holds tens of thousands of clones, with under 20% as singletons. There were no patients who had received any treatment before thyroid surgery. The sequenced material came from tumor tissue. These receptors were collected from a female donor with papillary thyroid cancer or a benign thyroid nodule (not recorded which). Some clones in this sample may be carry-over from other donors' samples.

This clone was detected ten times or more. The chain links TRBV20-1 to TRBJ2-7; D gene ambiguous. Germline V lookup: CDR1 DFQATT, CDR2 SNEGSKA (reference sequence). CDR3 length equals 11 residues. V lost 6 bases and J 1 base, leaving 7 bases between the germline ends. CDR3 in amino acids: CSAQYSYEQYF. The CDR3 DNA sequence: TGCAGTGCCCAGTATTCCTACGAGCAGTACTTC.

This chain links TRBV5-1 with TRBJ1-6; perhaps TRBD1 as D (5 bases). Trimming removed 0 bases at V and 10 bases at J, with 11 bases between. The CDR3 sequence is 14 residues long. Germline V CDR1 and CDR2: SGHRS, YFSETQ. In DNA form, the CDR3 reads TGCGCCAGCAGCTTGGAAGGGGCCGGGTCACCCCTCCACTTT. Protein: CASSLEGAGSPLHF.

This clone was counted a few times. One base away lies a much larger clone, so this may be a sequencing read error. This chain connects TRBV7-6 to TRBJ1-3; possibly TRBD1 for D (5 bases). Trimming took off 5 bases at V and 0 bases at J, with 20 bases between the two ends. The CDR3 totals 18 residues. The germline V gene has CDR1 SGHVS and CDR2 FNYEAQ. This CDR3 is CASSPQQVLSSSGNTIYF. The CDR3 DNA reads TGTGCCAGCAGCCCCCAACAGGTCCTTTCAAGCTCTGGAAACACCATATATTTT.

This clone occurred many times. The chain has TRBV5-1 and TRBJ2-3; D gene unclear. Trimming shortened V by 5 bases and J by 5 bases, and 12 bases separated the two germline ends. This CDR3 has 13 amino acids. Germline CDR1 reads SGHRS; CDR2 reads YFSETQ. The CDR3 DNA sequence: TGCGCCAGCAGTCAAAATCTGGGAGATACGCAGTATTTT. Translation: CASSQNLGDTQYF.

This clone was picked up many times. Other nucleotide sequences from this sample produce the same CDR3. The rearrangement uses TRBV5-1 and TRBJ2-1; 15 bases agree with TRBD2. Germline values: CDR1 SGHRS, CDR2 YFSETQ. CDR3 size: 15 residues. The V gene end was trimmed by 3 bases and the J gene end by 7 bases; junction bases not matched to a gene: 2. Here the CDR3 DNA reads TGCGCCAGCAGCTGGACTAGCGGGGGGGTAAATGAGCAGTTCTTC. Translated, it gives CASSWTSGGVNEQFF.

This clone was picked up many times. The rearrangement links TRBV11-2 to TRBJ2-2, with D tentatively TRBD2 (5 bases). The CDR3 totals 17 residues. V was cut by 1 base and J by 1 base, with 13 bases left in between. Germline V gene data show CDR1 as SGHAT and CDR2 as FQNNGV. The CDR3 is CASSLGPVRENTGELFF. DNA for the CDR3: TGTGCCAGCAGCTTAGGTCCTGTCCGGGAGAACACCGGGGAGCTGTTTTTT.

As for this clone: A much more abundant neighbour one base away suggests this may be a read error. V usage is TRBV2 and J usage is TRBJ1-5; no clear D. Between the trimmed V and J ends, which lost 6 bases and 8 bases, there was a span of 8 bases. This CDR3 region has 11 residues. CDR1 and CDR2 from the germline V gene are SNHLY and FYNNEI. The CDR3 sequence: CASRVVEPQHF. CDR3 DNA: TGTGCCAGCAGAGTGGTAGAGCCCCAGCATTTT. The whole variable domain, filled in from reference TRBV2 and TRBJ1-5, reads EPEVTQTPSHQVTQMGQEVILRCVPISNHLYFYWYRQILGQKVEFLVSFYNNEISEKSEIFDDQFSVERPDGSNFTLKIRSTKLEDSAMYFCASRVVEPQHFGDGTRLSIL.

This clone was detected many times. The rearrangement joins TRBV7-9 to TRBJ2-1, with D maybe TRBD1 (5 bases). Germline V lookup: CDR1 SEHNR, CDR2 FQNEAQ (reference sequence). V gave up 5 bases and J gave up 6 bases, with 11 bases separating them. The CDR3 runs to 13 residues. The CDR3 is CASSDSTRNEQFF. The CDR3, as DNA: TGTGCCAGCAGCGACAGTACTCGCAATGAGCAGTTCTTC.

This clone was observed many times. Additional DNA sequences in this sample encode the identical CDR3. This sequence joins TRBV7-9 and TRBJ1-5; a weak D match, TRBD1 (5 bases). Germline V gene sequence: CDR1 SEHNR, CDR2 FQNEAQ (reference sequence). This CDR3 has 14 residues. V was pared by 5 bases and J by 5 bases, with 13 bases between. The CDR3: CASSDPGGDQPQHF. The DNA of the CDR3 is TGTGCCAGCAGCGACCCGGGGGGAGATCAGCCCCAGCATTTT.

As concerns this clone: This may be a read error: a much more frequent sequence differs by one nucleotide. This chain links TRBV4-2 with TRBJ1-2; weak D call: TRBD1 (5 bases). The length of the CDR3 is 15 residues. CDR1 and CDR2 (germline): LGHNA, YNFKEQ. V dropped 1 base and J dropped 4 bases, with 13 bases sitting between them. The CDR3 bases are TGTGCCAGCAGCCAAGGCCGGGGGTTTCTCTATGGCTACACCTTC. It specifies CASSQGRGFLYGYTF.

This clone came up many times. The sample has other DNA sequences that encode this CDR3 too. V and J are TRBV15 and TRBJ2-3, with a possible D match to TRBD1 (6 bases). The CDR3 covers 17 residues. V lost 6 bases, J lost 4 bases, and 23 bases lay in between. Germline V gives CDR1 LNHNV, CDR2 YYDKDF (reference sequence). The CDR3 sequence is CATRITGTPLDPDTQYF. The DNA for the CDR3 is TGTGCCACCAGAATTACCGGGACACCATTAGATCCAGATACGCAGTATTTT.

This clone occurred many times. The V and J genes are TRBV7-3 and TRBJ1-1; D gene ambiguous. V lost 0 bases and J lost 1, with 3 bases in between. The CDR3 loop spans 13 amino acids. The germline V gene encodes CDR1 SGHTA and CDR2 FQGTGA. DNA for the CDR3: TGTGCCAGCAGCTTAACGGGGAACACTGAAGCTTTCTTT. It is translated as CASSLTGNTEAFF.

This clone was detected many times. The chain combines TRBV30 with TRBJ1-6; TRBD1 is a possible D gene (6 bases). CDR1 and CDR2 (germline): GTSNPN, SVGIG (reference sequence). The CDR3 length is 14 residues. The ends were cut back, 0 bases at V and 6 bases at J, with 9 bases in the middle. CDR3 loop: CAWSVTGSNSPLHF. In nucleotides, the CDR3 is TGTGCCTGGAGTGTAACAGGGAGTAATTCACCCCTCCACTTT.